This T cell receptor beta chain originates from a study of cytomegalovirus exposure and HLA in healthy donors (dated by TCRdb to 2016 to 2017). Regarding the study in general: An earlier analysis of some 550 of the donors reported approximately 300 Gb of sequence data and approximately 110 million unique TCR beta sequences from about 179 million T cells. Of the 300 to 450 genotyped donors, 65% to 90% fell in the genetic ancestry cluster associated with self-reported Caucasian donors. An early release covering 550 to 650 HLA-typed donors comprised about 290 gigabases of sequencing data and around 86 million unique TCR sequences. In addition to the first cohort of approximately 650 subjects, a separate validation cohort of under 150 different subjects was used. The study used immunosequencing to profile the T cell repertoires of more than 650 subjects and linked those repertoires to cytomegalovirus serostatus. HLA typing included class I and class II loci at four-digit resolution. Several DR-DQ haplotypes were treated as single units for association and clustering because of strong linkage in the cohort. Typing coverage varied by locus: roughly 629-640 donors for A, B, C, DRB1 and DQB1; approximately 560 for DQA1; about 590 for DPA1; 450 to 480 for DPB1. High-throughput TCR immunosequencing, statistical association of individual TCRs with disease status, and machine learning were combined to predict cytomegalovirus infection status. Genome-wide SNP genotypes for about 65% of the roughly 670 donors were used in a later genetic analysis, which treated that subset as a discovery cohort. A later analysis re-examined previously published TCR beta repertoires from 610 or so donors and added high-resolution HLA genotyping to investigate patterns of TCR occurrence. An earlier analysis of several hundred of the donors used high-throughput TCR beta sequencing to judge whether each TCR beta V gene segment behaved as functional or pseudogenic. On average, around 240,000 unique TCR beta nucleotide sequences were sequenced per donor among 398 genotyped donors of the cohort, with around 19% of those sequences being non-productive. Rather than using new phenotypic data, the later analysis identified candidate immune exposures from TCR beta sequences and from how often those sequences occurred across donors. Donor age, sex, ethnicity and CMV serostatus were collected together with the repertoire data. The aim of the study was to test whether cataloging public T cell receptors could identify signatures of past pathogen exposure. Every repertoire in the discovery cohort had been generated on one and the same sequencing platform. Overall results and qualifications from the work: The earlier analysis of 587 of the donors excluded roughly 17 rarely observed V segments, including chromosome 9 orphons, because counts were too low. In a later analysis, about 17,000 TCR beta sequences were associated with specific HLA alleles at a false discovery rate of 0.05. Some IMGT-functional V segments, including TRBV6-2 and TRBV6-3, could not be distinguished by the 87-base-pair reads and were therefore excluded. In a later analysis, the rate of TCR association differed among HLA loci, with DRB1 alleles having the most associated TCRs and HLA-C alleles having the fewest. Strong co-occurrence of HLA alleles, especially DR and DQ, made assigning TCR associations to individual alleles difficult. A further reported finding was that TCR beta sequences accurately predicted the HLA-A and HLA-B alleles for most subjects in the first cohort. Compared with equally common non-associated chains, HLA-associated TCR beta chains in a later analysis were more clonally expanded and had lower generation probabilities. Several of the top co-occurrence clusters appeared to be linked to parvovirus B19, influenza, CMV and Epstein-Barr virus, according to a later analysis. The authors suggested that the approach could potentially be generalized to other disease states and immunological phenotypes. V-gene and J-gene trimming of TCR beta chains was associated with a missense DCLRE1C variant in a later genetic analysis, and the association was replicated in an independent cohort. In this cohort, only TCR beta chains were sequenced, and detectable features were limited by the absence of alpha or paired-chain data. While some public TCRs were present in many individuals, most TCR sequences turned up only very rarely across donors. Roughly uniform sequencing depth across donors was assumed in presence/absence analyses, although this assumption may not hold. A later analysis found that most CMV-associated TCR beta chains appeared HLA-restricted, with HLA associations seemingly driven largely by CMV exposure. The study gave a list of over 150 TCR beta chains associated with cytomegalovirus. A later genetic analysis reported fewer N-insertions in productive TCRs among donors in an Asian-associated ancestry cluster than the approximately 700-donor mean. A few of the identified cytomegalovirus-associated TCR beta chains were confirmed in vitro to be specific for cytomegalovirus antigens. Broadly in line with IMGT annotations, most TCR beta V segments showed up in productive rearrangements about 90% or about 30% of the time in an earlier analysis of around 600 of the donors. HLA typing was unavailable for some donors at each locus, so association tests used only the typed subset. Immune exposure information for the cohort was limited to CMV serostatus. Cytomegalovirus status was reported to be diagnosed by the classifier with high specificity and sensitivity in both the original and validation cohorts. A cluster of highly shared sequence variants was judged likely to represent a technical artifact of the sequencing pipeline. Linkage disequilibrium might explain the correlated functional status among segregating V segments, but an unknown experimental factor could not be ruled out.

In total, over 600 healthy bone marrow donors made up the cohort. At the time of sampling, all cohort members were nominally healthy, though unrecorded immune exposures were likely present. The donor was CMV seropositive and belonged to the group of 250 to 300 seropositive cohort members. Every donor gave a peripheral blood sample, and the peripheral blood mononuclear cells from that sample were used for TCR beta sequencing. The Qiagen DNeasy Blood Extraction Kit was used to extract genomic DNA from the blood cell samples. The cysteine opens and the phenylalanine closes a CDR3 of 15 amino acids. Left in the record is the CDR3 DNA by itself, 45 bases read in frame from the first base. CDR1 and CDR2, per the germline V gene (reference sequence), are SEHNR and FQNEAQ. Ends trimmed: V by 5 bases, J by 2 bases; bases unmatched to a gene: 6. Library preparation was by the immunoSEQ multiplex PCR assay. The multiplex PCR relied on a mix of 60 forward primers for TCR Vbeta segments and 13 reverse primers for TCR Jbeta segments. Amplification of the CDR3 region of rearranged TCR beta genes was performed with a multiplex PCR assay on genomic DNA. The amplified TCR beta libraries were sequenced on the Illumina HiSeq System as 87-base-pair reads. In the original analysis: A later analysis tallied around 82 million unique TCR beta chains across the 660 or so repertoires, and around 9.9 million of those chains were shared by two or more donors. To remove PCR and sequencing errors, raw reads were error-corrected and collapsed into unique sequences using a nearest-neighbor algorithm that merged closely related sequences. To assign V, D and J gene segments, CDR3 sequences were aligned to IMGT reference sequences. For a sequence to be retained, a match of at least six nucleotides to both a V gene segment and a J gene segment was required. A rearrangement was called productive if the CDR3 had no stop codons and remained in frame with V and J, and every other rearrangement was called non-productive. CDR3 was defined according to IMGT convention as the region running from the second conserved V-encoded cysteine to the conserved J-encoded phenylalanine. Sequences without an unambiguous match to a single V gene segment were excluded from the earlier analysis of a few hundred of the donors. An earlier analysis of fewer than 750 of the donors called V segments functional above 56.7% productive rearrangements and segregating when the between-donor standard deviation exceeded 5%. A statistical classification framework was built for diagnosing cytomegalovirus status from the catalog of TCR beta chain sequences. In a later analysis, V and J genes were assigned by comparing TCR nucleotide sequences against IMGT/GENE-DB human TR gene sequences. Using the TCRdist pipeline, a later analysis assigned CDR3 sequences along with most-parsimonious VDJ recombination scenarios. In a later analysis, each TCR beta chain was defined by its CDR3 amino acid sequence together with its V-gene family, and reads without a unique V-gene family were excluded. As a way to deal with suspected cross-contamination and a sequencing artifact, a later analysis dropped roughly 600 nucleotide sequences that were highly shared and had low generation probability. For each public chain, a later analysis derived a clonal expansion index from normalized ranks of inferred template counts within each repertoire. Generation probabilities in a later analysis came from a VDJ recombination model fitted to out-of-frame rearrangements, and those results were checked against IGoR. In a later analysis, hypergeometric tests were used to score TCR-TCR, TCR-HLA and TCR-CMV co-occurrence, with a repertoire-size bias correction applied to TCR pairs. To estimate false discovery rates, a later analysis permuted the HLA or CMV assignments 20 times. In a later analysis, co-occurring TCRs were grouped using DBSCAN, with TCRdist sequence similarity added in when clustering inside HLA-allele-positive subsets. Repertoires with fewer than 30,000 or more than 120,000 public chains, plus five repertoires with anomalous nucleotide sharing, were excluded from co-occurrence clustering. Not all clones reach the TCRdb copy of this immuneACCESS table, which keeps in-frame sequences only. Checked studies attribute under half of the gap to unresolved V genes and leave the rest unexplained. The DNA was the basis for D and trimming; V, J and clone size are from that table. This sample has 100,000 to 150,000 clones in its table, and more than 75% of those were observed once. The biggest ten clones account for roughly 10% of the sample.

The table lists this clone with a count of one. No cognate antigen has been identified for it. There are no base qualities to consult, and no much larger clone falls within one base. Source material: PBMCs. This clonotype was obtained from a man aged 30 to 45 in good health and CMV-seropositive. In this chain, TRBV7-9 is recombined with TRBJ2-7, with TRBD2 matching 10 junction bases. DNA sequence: TGTGCCAGCAGCCCGACTAGCGGGCGAGCCTACGAGCAGTACTTC. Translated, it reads CASSPTSGRAYEQYF.